This is a list of T cell receptor beta chains from one sample in a study of response to subunit inactivated influenza vaccine. TCRdb ran MiXCR on the RT-PCR reads and lists one entry per CDR3 protein. The sample contains roughly 780,000 distinct CDR3 sequences, 18% of which appear only once. This specimen was PBMCs from blood, taken roughly 5 days after vaccination. The receptors stem from a man aged 50 or older who received an inactivated influenza vaccine. The CDR3 runs from the conserved cysteine through the conserved F or W. Each record gives: CDR3 protein, CDR3 DNA, CDR3 length, J gene, V gene, clone size, D gene. A D gene is named only where the DNA matches it firmly. Only some rows state a clone size, as once, few, many or a class for expanded clones.

cdr3_aa: CASSMEGQPQHF
cdr3_nt: TGTGCCAGTAGTATGGAGGGACAGCCCCAGCATTTT
cdr3_length: 12
j_call: TRBJ1-5
v_call: TRBV19
clone_size: -
d_call: -

cdr3_aa: CASSDTGSSYNEQFF
cdr3_nt: TGTGCCAGCAGCGATACAGGGAGCTCCTACAATGAGCAGTTCTTC
cdr3_length: 15
j_call: TRBJ2-1
v_call: TRBV6-1
clone_size: -
d_call: -

cdr3_aa: CASSRDRWGEQYF
cdr3_nt: TGTGCCAGCAGTCGGGACAGGTGGGGCGAGCAGTACTTC
cdr3_length: 13
j_call: TRBJ2-7
v_call: TRBV12-3/TRBV12-4
clone_size: -
d_call: TRBD1

cdr3_aa: CASSQDLFQYRGLDTQYF
cdr3_nt: TGCGCCAGCAGCCAAGATCTTTTTCAATACAGGGGGCTAGATACGCAGTATTTT
cdr3_length: 18
j_call: TRBJ2-3
v_call: TRBV4-3
clone_size: few
d_call: TRBD1

cdr3_aa: CASSTRGQGANEQFF
cdr3_nt: TGTGCCAGCAGCACGAGGGGACAGGGCGCAAATGAGCAGTTCTTC
cdr3_length: 15
j_call: TRBJ2-1
v_call: TRBV5-5
clone_size: many
d_call: TRBD1

cdr3_aa: CATSRARDYYNEQFF
cdr3_nt: TGTGCCACCAGCAGGGCAAGGGACTATTACAATGAGCAGTTCTTC
cdr3_length: 15
j_call: TRBJ2-1
v_call: TRBV15
clone_size: -
d_call: TRBD2

cdr3_aa: CATSRDFGWEGDTEAFF
cdr3_nt: TGTGCCACCAGCAGAGATTTCGGGTGGGAAGGGGACACTGAAGCTTTCTTT
cdr3_length: 17
j_call: TRBJ1-1
v_call: TRBV15
clone_size: many
d_call: -

cdr3_aa: CASSLWAAKNIQYF
cdr3_nt: TGTGCCAGCAGTTTATGGGCAGCCAAAAACATTCAGTACTTC
cdr3_length: 14
j_call: TRBJ2-4
v_call: TRBV12-3/TRBV12-4
clone_size: few
d_call: -

cdr3_aa: CSALPSLHTDTQYF
cdr3_nt: TGCAGTGCTCTACCTAGTCTCCACACAGATACGCAGTATTTT
cdr3_length: 14
j_call: TRBJ2-3
v_call: TRBV20-1
clone_size: -
d_call: -

cdr3_aa: CSAIQFSSYEQYF
cdr3_nt: TGCAGCGCTATACAGTTCTCCTCCTACGAGCAGTACTTC
cdr3_length: 13
j_call: TRBJ2-7
v_call: TRBV29-1
clone_size: many
d_call: -

cdr3_aa: CASTQPLGIRGISSEQYF
cdr3_nt: TGTGCCAGCACCCAACCCCTGGGAATTAGGGGGATATCATCCGAGCAGTACTTC
cdr3_length: 18
j_call: TRBJ2-7
v_call: TRBV6-2/TRBV6-3
clone_size: many
d_call: -

cdr3_aa: CASSPSLATGELFF
cdr3_nt: TGTGCCAGCAGCCCCAGCCTGGCCACCGGGGAGCTGTTTTTT
cdr3_length: 14
j_call: TRBJ2-2
v_call: TRBV6-1
clone_size: few
d_call: -

cdr3_aa: CASSLHRTAGAKNEQFF
cdr3_nt: TGTGCCAGCAGTTTACACCGGACAGCGGGAGCTAAAAATGAGCAGTTCTTC
cdr3_length: 17
j_call: TRBJ2-1
v_call: TRBV27
clone_size: few
d_call: TRBD2

cdr3_aa: CAISRTSGMDTGELFF
cdr3_nt: TGTGCCATCAGTAGGACTAGCGGGATGGACACCGGGGAGCTGTTTTTT
cdr3_length: 16
j_call: TRBJ2-2
v_call: TRBV10-3
clone_size: -
d_call: TRBD2

cdr3_aa: CSAREASGQETQYF
cdr3_nt: TGCAGTGCTAGAGAGGCTAGCGGGCAAGAGACCCAGTACTTC
cdr3_length: 14
j_call: TRBJ2-5
v_call: TRBV20-1
clone_size: many
d_call: TRBD2

cdr3_aa: CASRKGMENTGELFF
cdr3_nt: TGTGCCAGCAGAAAGGGAATGGAGAACACCGGGGAGCTGTTTTTT
cdr3_length: 15
j_call: TRBJ2-2
v_call: TRBV7-6
clone_size: few
d_call: -

cdr3_aa: CASSLGWKPQYF
cdr3_nt: TGTGCCAGCAGTTTAGGGTGGAAACCCCAGTACTTC
cdr3_length: 12
j_call: TRBJ2-5
v_call: TRBV28
clone_size: few
d_call: -

cdr3_aa: CATSDRRGQGRNEQFF
cdr3_nt: TGTGCCACCAGTGACCGACGGGGACAGGGGCGAAATGAGCAGTTCTTC
cdr3_length: 16
j_call: TRBJ2-1
v_call: TRBV24-1
clone_size: many
d_call: TRBD1

cdr3_aa: CASSLGPPEKLFF
cdr3_nt: TGTGCCAGCAGCTTAGGACCTCCGGAAAAACTGTTTTTT
cdr3_length: 13
j_call: TRBJ1-4
v_call: TRBV7-2
clone_size: few
d_call: -

cdr3_aa: CSATRSQSAKNIQYF
cdr3_nt: TGCAGTGCTACCCGTTCCCAATCGGCCAAAAACATTCAGTACTTC
cdr3_length: 15
j_call: TRBJ2-4
v_call: TRBV20-1
clone_size: many
d_call: -

cdr3_aa: CASSSATGQEPQHF
cdr3_nt: TGTGCCAGCAGCTCCGCGACGGGCCAGGAGCCCCAGCATTTT
cdr3_length: 14
j_call: TRBJ1-5
v_call: TRBV7-6
clone_size: -
d_call: -

cdr3_aa: CASRPGTVNYGYTF
cdr3_nt: TGTGCCAGCAGGCCCGGGACAGTTAACTATGGCTACACCTTC
cdr3_length: 14
j_call: TRBJ1-2
v_call: TRBV6-1
clone_size: -
d_call: TRBD1

cdr3_aa: CASSVEPVQETQYF
cdr3_nt: TGTGCCAGCAGCGTAGAGCCTGTACAAGAGACCCAGTACTTC
cdr3_length: 14
j_call: TRBJ2-5
v_call: TRBV9
clone_size: -
d_call: -

cdr3_aa: CASSLALTGGLIDTEAFF
cdr3_nt: TGTGCCAGCAGCTTAGCGCTGACAGGGGGACTCATTGACACTGAAGCTTTCTTT
cdr3_length: 18
j_call: TRBJ1-1
v_call: TRBV7-6
clone_size: -
d_call: TRBD1

cdr3_aa: CASSQTAGTSGANVLTF
cdr3_nt: TGTGCCAGCAGCCAAACCGCGGGGACCTCTGGGGCCAACGTCCTGACTTTC
cdr3_length: 17
j_call: TRBJ2-6
v_call: TRBV4-2
clone_size: few
d_call: -

cdr3_aa: CASSFIKETQYF
cdr3_nt: TGTGCCAGCAGCTTCATCAAAGAGACCCAGTACTTC
cdr3_length: 12
j_call: TRBJ2-5
v_call: TRBV11-2
clone_size: -
d_call: -

cdr3_aa: CATSQDRGPYGYTF
cdr3_nt: TGTGCCACCAGTCAAGACAGGGGCCCCTATGGCTACACCTTC
cdr3_length: 14
j_call: TRBJ1-2
v_call: TRBV10-3
clone_size: -
d_call: TRBD1

cdr3_aa: CASRLTGTQDYGYTF
cdr3_nt: TGCGCCAGCAGGTTAACCGGGACGCAAGACTATGGCTACACCTTC
cdr3_length: 15
j_call: TRBJ1-2
v_call: TRBV4-1
clone_size: -
d_call: -

cdr3_aa: CASSRTAHEKLFF
cdr3_nt: TGTGCCAGCTCACGGACAGCTCATGAAAAACTGTTTTTT
cdr3_length: 13
j_call: TRBJ1-4
v_call: TRBV18
clone_size: -
d_call: -

cdr3_aa: CASGRSGTDTQYF
cdr3_nt: TGTGCCAGCGGGCGCTCGGGCACAGATACGCAGTATTTT
cdr3_length: 13
j_call: TRBJ2-3
v_call: TRBV7-3
clone_size: -
d_call: -

cdr3_aa: CSAKTRAGVETQYF
cdr3_nt: TGCAGTGCCAAAACAAGGGCAGGCGTAGAGACCCAGTACTTC
cdr3_length: 14
j_call: TRBJ2-5
v_call: TRBV20-1
clone_size: once
d_call: -

cdr3_aa: CSARASTGSTYEQYF
cdr3_nt: TGCAGTGCTAGAGCTTCGACAGGGTCGACCTACGAGCAGTACTTC
cdr3_length: 15
j_call: TRBJ2-7
v_call: TRBV20-1
clone_size: -
d_call: TRBD1

cdr3_aa: CASSYSSQETQYF
cdr3_nt: TGTGCCAGCAGTTACTCCAGCCAAGAGACCCAGTACTTC
cdr3_length: 13
j_call: TRBJ2-5
v_call: TRBV6-5
clone_size: -
d_call: -

cdr3_aa: CASSENRETEAFF
cdr3_nt: TGTGCCAGCAGCGAAAACAGGGAGACTGAAGCTTTCTTT
cdr3_length: 13
j_call: TRBJ1-1
v_call: TRBV5-5
clone_size: -
d_call: -

cdr3_aa: CASSLWEPVGEQFF
cdr3_nt: TGTGCCAGCAGCTTGTGGGAGCCGGTGGGGGAGCAGTTCTTC
cdr3_length: 14
j_call: TRBJ2-1
v_call: TRBV5-5
clone_size: -
d_call: -

cdr3_aa: CASSSGGVTDTQYF
cdr3_nt: TGCGCCAGCAGCTCAGGCGGGGTCACAGATACGCAGTATTTT
cdr3_length: 14
j_call: TRBJ2-3
v_call: TRBV5-1
clone_size: few
d_call: -

cdr3_aa: CASSDEQGGQYF
cdr3_nt: TGTGCCAGCAGTGACGAACAGGGAGGCCAGTACTTC
cdr3_length: 12
j_call: TRBJ2-7
v_call: TRBV25-1
clone_size: -
d_call: -

cdr3_aa: CASSLPGRAGNTIYF
cdr3_nt: TGTGCCAGCAGTTTACCCGGGAGGGCTGGAAACACCATATATTTT
cdr3_length: 15
j_call: TRBJ1-3
v_call: TRBV12-3/TRBV12-4
clone_size: few
d_call: -

cdr3_aa: CASSESSFYNEKLFF
cdr3_nt: TGCGCCAGCAGTGAGTCGTCGTTTTATAATGAAAAACTGTTTTTT
cdr3_length: 15
j_call: TRBJ1-4
v_call: TRBV10-2
clone_size: many
d_call: -

cdr3_aa: CASSLGDRAYIEKLFF
cdr3_nt: TGTGCCAGCAGTTTAGGCGACAGGGCCTATATAGAAAAACTGTTTTTT
cdr3_length: 16
j_call: TRBJ1-4
v_call: TRBV12-3/TRBV12-4
clone_size: -
d_call: TRBD1

cdr3_aa: CASSLVMGQGPDTQYF
cdr3_nt: TGTGCCAGCAGTTTGGTAATGGGACAGGGGCCAGATACGCAGTATTTT
cdr3_length: 16
j_call: TRBJ2-3
v_call: TRBV28
clone_size: -
d_call: TRBD1

cdr3_aa: CASSQASVAGAYEQYF
cdr3_nt: TGTGCCAGCAGCCAAGCCTCGGTAGCGGGGGCCTACGAGCAGTACTTC
cdr3_length: 16
j_call: TRBJ2-7
v_call: TRBV4-2
clone_size: -
d_call: TRBD2

cdr3_aa: CASSLVSGGLSYNEQFF
cdr3_nt: TGCGCCAGCAGCTTGGTCTCTGGCGGACTCTCCTACAATGAGCAGTTCTTC
cdr3_length: 17
j_call: TRBJ2-1
v_call: TRBV5-1
clone_size: -
d_call: -

cdr3_aa: CSASYGPSGNTIYF
cdr3_nt: TGCAGTGCCTCATACGGACCCTCTGGAAACACCATATATTTT
cdr3_length: 14
j_call: TRBJ1-3
v_call: TRBV20-1
clone_size: few
d_call: -

cdr3_aa: CSAMSPIGAEDNEQFF
cdr3_nt: TGCAGTGCGATGTCCCCGATAGGAGCGGAAGACAATGAGCAGTTCTTC
cdr3_length: 16
j_call: TRBJ2-1
v_call: TRBV20-1
clone_size: many
d_call: -

cdr3_aa: CSVGVTSGIQYF
cdr3_nt: TGCAGCGTTGGAGTGACTAGCGGTATACAGTACTTC
cdr3_length: 12
j_call: TRBJ2-4
v_call: TRBV29-1
clone_size: many
d_call: TRBD2

cdr3_aa: CASSIPGQGNEQYF
cdr3_nt: TGTGCCAGTAGTATACCAGGACAGGGGAACGAGCAGTACTTC
cdr3_length: 14
j_call: TRBJ2-7
v_call: TRBV19
clone_size: few
d_call: TRBD1

cdr3_aa: CASSAGTASYNEQFF
cdr3_nt: TGTGCCAGCAGTGCCGGGACAGCCTCCTACAATGAGCAGTTCTTC
cdr3_length: 15
j_call: TRBJ2-1
v_call: TRBV27
clone_size: few
d_call: TRBD1

cdr3_aa: CASSGSGGTQYF
cdr3_nt: TGTGCCAGCAGCGGGAGCGGTGGTACGCAGTATTTT
cdr3_length: 12
j_call: TRBJ2-3
v_call: TRBV5-4
clone_size: few
d_call: -

cdr3_aa: CSARDPRYGYTF
cdr3_nt: TGCAGTGCTAGAGATCCGCGCTATGGCTACACCTTC
cdr3_length: 12
j_call: TRBJ1-2
v_call: TRBV20-1
clone_size: -
d_call: -

cdr3_aa: CASSFRTNTGELFF
cdr3_nt: TGTGCCAGCAGCTTTCGGACGAACACCGGGGAGCTGTTTTTT
cdr3_length: 14
j_call: TRBJ2-2
v_call: TRBV11-2
clone_size: few
d_call: -

cdr3_aa: CASSTQGSDTGELFF
cdr3_nt: TGCGCCAGCAGCACACAGGGTTCGGACACCGGGGAGCTGTTTTTT
cdr3_length: 15
j_call: TRBJ2-2
v_call: TRBV5-1
clone_size: few
d_call: -

cdr3_aa: CSAHGGRALYEQYF
cdr3_nt: TGCAGTGCTCACGGGGGGCGGGCCCTCTACGAGCAGTACTTC
cdr3_length: 14
j_call: TRBJ2-7
v_call: TRBV20-1
clone_size: -
d_call: -